The clone carrying this T cell receptor beta chain has only one observation. The antigen remains undetermined. The data derive from a study of CD4 T cells in relation to SARS-CoV-2 and coronaviruses. The assay was immunoSEQ multiplex PCR, and TCRdb's table has in-frame clones only and misses some. Here the sample spans 30,000 to 45,000 clones, over 75% being singletons. Cryopreserved PBMCs were CD4-enriched, then split into naive and memory cells. Findings and limits, study-wide: Each donor contributed either pre-pandemic or post-infection samples, not both.

The sequenced sample was memory CD4+ T cells from PBMCs. The receptor's source is an adult with COVID-19.

CDR3: CASSLDRGQPQHF. The DNA of the CDR3 is TGTGCCAGCAGCTTGGACAGGGGGCAGCCCCAGCATTTT. The V gene is TRBV5-8, the J gene TRBJ1-5, with 8 nucleotides matching TRBD1. The germline V gene encodes CDR1 SGHTS and CDR2 YDEGEE. V dropped 0 bases and J dropped 7; count of bases not matched to a gene: 0. This CDR3 spans 13 amino acids.